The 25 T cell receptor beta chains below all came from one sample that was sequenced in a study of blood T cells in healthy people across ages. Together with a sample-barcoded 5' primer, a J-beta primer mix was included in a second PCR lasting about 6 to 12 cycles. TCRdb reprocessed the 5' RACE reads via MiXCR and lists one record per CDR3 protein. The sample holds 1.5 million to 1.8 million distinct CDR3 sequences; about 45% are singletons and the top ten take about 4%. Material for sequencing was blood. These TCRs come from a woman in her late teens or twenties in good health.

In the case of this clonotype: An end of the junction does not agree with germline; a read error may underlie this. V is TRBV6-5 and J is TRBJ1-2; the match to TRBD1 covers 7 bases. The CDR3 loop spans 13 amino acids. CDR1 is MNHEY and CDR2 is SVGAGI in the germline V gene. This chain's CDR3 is CASSRTGSYGHTF. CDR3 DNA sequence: TGTGCCAGCAGCCGGACAGGTTCCTATGGCCACACCTTC.

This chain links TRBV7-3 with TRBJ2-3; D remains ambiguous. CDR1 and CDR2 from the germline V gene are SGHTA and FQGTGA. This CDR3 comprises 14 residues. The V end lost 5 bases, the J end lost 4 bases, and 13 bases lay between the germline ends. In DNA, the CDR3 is TGTGCCAGCAGCGCCCGGCTTGGGGCAGATACGCAGTATTTT. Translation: CASSARLGADTQYF.

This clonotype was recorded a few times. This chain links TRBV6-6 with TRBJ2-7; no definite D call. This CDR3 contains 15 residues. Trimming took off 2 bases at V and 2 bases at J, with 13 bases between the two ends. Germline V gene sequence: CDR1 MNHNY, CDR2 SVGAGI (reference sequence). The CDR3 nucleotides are TGTGCCAGCAGTTACGCGGCAGAAATTACCTACGAGCAGTACTTC. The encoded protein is CASSYAAEITYEQYF.

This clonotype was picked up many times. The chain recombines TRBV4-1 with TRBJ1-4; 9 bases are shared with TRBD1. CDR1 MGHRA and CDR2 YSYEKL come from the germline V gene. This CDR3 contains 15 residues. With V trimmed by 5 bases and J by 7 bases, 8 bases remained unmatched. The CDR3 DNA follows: TGCGCCAGCAGCACCCGACAGGGGGAACCTGAAAAACTGTTTTTT. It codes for CASSTRQGEPEKLFF.

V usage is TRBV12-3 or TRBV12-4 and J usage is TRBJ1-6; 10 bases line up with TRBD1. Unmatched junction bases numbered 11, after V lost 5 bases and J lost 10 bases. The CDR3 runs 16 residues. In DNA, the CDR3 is TGTGCCAGCAGTCCTGTTCGGACAGGGGGGAAGTCACCCCTCCACTTT. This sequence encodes CASSPVRTGGKSPLHF.

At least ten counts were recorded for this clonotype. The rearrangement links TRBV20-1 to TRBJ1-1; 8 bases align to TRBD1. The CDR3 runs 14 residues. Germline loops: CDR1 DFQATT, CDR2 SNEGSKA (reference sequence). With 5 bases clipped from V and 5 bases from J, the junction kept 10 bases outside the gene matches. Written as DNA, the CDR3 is TGCAGTGCTTCATCCGACAGGGGAAAAACTGAAGCTTTCTTT. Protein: CSASSDRGKTEAFF.

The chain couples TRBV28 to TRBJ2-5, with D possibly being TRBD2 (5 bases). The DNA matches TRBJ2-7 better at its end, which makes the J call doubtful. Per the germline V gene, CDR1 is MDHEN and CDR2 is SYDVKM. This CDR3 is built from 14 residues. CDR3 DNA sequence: TGTGCCAGCAGTTTAGCAGGCAGGAGGTACGAGCAGTACTTC. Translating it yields CASSLAGRRYEQYF.

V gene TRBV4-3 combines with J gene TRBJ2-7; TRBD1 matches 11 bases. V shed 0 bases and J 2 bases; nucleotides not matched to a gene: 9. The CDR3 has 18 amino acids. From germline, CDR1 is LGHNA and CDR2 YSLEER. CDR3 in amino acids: CASSQESTGTGGPYEQYF. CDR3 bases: TGCGCCAGCAGCCAAGAATCCACTGGGACAGGGGGTCCCTACGAGCAGTACTTC.

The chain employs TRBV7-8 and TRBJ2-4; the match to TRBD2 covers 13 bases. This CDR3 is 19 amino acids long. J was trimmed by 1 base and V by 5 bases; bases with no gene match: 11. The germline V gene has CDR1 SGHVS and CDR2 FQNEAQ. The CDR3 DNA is TGTGCCAGCAGCCCTGGAACTAGCGGGGGGGTAGTGGCCAAAAACATTCAGTACTTC. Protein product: CASSPGTSGGVVAKNIQYF.

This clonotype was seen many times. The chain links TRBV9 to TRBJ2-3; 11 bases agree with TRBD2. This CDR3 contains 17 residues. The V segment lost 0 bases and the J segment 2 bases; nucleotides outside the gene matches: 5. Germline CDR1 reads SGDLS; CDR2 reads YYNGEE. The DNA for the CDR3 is TGTGCCAGCAGCGTAGGCCTAGCGGGAGGATCCACAGATACGCAGTATTTT. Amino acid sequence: CASSVGLAGGSTDTQYF. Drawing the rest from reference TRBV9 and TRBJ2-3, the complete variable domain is DSGVTQTPKHLITATGQRVTLRCSPRSGDLSVYWYQQSLDQGLQFLIQYYNGEERAKGNILERFSAQQFPDLHSELNLSSLELGDSALYFCASSVGLAGGSTDTQYFGPGTRLTVL.

This CDR3 reads CASSYSLTGGYEQYF. The CDR3 DNA sequence: TGTGCCAGCAGTTACTCATTGACAGGGGGCTACGAGCAGTACTTC. V and J are TRBV6-6 and TRBJ2-7; 9 bases line up with TRBD1. This CDR3 spans 15 amino acids. CDR1 MNHNY and CDR2 SVGAGI come from the germline V gene (reference sequence). The junction had 3 bases not matched to a gene; V was cut back by 0 bases and J by 3 bases.

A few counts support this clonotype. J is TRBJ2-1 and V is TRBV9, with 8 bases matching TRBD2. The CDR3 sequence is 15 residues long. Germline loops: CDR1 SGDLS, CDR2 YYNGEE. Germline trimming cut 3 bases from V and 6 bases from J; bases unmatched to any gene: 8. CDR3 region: CASSGGGLVSNEQFF. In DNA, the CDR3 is TGTGCCAGCAGCGGGGGGGGACTAGTGAGCAATGAGCAGTTCTTC.

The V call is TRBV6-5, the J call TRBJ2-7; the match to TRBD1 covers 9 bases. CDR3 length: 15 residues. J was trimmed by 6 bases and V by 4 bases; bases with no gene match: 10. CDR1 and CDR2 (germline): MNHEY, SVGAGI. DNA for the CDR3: TGTGCCAGCAGTTTAAAACCGGGACAGGGCTCCGAGCAGTACTTC. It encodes CASSLKPGQGSEQYF.

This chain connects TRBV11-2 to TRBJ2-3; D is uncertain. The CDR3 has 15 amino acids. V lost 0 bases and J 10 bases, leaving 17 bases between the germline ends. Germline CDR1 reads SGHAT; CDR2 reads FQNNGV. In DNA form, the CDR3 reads TGTGCCAGCAGCTTAGATCTATTGTCGAACCAGCCGCAGTATTTT. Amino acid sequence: CASSLDLLSNQPQYF. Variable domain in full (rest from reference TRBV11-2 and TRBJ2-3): EAGVAQSPRYKIIEKRQSVAFWCNPISGHATLYWYQQILGQGPKLLIQFQNNGVVDDSQLPKDRFSAERLKGVDSTLKIQPAKLEDSAVYLCASSLDLLSNQPQYFGPGTRLTVL.

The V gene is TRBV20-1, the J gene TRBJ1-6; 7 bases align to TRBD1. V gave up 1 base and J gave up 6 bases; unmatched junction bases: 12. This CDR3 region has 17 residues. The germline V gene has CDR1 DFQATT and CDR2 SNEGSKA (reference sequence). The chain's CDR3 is CSARGAGGRFLNSPLHF. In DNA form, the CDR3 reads TGCAGTGCTAGAGGGGCAGGGGGGAGGTTTCTTAATTCACCCCTCCACTTT.

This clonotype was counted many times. CDR3 loop: CSVGEDFRYF. The CDR3 DNA reads as TGCAGCGTTGGAGAGGATTTCCGGTACTTC. The V call is TRBV29-1, the J call TRBJ2-4; no firm D call. The CDR3 consists of 10 residues. V dropped 4 bases and J dropped 15 bases, with 13 bases sitting between them. From germline, CDR1 is SQVTM and CDR2 ANQGSEA.

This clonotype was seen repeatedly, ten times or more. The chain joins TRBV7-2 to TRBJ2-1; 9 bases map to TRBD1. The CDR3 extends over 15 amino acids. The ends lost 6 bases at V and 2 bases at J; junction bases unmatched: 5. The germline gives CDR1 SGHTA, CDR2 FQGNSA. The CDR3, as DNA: TGTGCCAGCAGTTGGACAGGGGCTACCTACAATGAGCAGTTCTTC. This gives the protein CASSWTGATYNEQFF. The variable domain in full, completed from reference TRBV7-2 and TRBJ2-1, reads GAGVSQSPSNKVTEKGKDVELRCDPISGHTALYWYRQSLGQGLEFLIYFQGNSAPDKSGLPSDRFSAERTGGSVSTLTIQRTQQEDSAVYLCASSWTGATYNEQFFGPGTRLTVL.

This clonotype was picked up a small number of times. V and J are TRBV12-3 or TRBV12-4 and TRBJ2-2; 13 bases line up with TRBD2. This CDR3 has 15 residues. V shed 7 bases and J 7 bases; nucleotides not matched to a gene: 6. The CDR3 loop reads CASIGTSGKNGELFF. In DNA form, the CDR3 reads TGTGCCAGCATTGGGACTAGCGGGAAAAACGGGGAGCTGTTTTTT.

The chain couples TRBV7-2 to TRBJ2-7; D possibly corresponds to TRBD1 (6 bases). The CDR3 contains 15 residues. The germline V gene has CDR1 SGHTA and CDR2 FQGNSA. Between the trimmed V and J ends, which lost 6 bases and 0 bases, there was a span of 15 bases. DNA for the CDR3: TGTGCCAGCAGTTGGGGGCTAGCTCTCTCCTACGAGCAGTACTTC. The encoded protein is CASSWGLALSYEQYF.

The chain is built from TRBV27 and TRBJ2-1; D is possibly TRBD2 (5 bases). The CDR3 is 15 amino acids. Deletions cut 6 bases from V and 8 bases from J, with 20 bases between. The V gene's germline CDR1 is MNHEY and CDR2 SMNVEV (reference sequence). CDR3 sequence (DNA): TGTGCCAGCAGACCAGAACAGTTATTCGGGGATGAGCAGTTCTTC. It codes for CASRPEQLFGDEQFF.

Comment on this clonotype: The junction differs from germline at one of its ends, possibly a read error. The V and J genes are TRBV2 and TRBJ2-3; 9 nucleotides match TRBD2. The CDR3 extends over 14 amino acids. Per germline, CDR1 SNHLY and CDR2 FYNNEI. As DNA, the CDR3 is TGTGCCAGCCGTGATTCTAGCGGGGACGATACGCAGTATTTT. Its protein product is CASRDSSGDDTQYF.

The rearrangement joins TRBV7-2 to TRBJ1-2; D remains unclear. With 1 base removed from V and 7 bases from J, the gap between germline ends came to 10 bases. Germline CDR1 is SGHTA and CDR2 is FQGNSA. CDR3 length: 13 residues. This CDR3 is CASSLVAATGYTF. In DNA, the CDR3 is TGTGCCAGCAGCTTAGTGGCGGCTACTGGCTACACCTTC.

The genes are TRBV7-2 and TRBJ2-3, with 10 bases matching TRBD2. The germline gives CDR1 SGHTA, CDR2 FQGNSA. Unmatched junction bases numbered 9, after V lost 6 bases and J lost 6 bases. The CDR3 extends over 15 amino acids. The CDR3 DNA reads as TGTGCCAGCAGGCCGCCGGGACTAGCGCCGGATACGCAGTATTTT. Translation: CASRPPGLAPDTQYF.

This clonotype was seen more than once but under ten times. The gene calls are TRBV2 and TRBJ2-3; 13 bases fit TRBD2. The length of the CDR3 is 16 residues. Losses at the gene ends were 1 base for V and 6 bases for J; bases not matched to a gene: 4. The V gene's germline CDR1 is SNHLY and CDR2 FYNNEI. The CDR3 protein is CASSEELAGGTDTQYF. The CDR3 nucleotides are TGTGCCAGCAGTGAAGAACTAGCGGGGGGGACTGATACGCAGTATTTT.

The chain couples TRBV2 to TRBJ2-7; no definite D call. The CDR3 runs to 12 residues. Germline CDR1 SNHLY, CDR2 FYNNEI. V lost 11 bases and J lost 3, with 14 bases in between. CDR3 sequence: CAGRSDLYEQYF. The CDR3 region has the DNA TGTGCCGGCCGGAGCGACCTCTACGAGCAGTACTTC.